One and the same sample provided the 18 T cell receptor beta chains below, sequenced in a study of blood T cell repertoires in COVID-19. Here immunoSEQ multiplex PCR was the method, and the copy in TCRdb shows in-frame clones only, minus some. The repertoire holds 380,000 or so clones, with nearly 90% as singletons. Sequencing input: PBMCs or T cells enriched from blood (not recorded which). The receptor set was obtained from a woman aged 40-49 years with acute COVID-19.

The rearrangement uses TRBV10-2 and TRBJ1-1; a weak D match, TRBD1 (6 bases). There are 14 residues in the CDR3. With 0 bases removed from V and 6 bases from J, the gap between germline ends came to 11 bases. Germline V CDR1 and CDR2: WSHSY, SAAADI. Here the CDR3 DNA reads TGCGCCAGCAGTGAGTCCGGGGGGCGGGCTGAAGCTTTCTTT. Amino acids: CASSESGGRAEAFF.

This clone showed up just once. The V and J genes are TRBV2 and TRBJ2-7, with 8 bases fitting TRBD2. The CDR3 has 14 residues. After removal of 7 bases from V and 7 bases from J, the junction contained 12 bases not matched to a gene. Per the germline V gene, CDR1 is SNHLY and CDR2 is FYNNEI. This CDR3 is CASIPVRGAGEQYF. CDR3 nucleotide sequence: TGTGCCAGCATACCGGTGCGGGGGGCGGGAGAGCAGTACTTC.

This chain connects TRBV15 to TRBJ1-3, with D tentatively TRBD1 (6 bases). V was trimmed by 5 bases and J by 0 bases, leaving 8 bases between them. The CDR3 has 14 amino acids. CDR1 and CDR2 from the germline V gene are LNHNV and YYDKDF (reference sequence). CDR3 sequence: CATSQGFSGNTIYF. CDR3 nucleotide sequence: TGTGCCACCAGCCAGGGGTTCTCTGGAAACACCATATATTTT.

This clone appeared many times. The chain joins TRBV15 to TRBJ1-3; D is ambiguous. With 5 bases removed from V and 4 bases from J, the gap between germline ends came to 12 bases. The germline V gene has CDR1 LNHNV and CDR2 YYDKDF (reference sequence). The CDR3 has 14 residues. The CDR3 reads CATSAGGIGNTIYF. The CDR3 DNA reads TGTGCCACCAGCGCAGGAGGGATAGGAAACACCATATATTTT.

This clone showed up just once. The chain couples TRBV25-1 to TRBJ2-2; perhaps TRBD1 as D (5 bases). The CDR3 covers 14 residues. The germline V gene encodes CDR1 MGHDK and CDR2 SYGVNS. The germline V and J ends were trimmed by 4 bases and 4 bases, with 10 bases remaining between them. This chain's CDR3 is CASSVQGVTGELFF. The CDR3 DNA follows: TGTGCCAGCAGTGTCCAGGGCGTCACCGGGGAGCTGTTTTTT.

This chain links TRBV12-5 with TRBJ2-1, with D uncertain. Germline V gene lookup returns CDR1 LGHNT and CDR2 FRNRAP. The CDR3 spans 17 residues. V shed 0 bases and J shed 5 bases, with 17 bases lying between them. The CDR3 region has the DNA TGTGCTAGTGGTTTGGTACTCCGGCAGGATTGGGACAATGAGCAGTTCTTC. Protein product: CASGLVLRQDWDNEQFF.

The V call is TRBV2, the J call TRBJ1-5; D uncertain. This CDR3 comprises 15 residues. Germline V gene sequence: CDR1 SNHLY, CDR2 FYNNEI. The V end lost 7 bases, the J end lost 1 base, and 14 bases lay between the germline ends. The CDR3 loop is CASTQSGESNQPQHF. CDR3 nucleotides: TGTGCCAGCACCCAAAGTGGTGAGAGCAATCAGCCCCAGCATTTT.

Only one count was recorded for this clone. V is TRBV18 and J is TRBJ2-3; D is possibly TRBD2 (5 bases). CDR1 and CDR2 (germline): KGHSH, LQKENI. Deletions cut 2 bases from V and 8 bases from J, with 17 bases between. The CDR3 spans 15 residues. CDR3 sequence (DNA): TGTGCCAGCTCACCAATTTCGGATCCCCGGGGTACGCAGTATTTT. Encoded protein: CASSPISDPRGTQYF.

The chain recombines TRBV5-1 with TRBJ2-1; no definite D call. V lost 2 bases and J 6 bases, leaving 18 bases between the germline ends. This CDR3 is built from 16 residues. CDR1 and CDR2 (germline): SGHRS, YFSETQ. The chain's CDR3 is CASSFLHWPFGNEQFF. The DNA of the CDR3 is TGCGCCAGCAGCTTCTTACATTGGCCTTTTGGCAATGAGCAGTTCTTC.

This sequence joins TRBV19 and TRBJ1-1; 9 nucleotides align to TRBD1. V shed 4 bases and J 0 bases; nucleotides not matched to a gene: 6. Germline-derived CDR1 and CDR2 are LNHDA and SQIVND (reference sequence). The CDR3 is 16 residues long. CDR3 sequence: CASSTRDRAMNTEAFF. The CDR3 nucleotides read TGTGCCAGTAGTACTAGGGACAGGGCCATGAACACTGAAGCTTTCTTT.

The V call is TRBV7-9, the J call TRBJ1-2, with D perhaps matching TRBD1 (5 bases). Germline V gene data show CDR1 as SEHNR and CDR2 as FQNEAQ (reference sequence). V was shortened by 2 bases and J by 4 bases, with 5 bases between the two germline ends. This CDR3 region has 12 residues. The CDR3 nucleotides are TGTGCCAGCAGCTTACAGGGCTATGGCTACACCTTC. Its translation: CASSLQGYGYTF.

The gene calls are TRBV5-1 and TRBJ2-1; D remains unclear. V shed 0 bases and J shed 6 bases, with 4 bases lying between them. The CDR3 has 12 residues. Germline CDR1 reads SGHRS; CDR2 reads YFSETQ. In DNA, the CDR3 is TGCGCCAGCAGCTTGGGACTCAATGAGCAGTTCTTC. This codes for CASSLGLNEQFF.

The CDR3 spells CASSPLGLYNEQFF. The DNA of the CDR3 is TGTGCCAGCAGCCCCCTCGGGTTGTACAATGAGCAGTTCTTC. V and J are TRBV3-1 (or the pseudogene TRBV3-2) and TRBJ2-1; D unclear. Germline V CDR1 and CDR2: LGHDT, YNNKEL (reference sequence). The CDR3 loop spans 14 amino acids. V lost 4 bases, J lost 4 bases, and 11 bases lay in between.

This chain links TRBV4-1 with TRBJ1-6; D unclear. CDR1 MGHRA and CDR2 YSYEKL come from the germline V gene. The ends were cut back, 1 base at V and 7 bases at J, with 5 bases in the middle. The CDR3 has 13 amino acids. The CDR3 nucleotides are TGCGCCAGCAGCCAAGTATTCAATTCACCCCTCCACTTT. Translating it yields CASSQVFNSPLHF.

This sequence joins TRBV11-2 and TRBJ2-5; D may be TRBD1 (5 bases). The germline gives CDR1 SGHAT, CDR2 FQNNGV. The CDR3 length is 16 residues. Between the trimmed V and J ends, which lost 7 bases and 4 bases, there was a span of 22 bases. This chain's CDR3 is CASTRKGSGFSETQYF. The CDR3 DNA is TGTGCCAGCACCCGCAAGGGGTCAGGGTTCTCAGAGACCCAGTACTTC.

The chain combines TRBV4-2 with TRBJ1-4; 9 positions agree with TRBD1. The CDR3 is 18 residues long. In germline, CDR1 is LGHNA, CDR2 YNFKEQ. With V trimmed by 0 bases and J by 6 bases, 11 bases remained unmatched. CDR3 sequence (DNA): TGTGCCAGCAGCCAAGAGCCGGGACAGGGAATTACGTATGAAAAACTGTTTTTT. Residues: CASSQEPGQGITYEKLFF.

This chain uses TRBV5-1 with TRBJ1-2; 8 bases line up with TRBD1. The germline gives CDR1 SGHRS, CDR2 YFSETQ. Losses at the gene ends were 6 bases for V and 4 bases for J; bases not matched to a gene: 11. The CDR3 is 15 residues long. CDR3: CASKISGGRSYGYTF. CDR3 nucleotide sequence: TGCGCCAGCAAGATATCAGGGGGCAGGAGCTATGGCTACACCTTC.

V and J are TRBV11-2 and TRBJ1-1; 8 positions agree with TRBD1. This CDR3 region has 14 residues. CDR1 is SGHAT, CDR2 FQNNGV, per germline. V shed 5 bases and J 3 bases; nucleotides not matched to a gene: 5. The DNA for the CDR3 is TGTGCCAGCAGCCCAGAACAGGGGGACACTGAAGCTTTCTTT. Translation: CASSPEQGDTEAFF.